This TCR beta chain emerged from a study of blood T cell repertoires in COVID-19. Study overall: Collection of acute and convalescent COVID-19 samples took place in the United States, Italy and Spain.

This table comes from immunoSEQ multiplex PCR, and its TCRdb copy is limited to in-frame clones, with some not included. The sample comprises fewer than 25,000 clones, about nine tenths of which are singletons, and around 3.2% rests with the top ten. Germline assignment: CDR1 SGHNT and CDR2 YYREEE (reference sequence). CDR3 length: 15 residues. V was clipped by 0 bases and J by 3 bases; unmatched bases: 5. Sequencing was performed on peripheral blood. The gene calls are TRBV5-4 and TRBJ2-7; 8 nucleotides agree with TRBD2. The sequence derives from a woman in her sixties or seventies with active COVID-19. The CDR3 region has the DNA TGTGCCAGCAGCTTGGAGGTACTAGCGGACTACGAGCAGTACTTC. Its translation is CASSLEVLADYEQYF.